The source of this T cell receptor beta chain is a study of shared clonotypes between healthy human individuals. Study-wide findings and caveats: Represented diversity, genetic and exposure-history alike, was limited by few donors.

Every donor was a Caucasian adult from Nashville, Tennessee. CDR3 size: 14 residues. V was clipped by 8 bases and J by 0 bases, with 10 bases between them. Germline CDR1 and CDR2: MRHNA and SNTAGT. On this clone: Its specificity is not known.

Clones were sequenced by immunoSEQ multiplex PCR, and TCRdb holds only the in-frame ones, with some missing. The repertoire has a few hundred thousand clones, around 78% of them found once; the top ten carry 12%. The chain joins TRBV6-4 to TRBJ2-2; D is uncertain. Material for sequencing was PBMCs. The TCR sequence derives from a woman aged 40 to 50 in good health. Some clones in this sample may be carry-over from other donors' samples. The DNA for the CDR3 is TGTGCCAGCCAGAGGTCACCGAACACCGGGGAGCTGTTTTTT. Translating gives CASQRSPNTGELFF.